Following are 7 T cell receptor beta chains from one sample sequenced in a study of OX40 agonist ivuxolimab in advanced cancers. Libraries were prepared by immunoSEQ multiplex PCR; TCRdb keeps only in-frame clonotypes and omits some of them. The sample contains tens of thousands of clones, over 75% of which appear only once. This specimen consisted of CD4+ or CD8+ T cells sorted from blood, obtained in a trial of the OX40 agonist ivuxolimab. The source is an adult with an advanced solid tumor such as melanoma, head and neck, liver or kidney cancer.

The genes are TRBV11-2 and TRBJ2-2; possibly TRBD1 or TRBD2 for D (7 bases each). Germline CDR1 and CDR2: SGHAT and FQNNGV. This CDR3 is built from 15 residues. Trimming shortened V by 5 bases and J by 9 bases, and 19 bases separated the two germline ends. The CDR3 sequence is CASSQSGGGLRELFF. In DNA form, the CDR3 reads TGTGCCAGCAGCCAATCAGGGGGGGGCCTCCGGGAGCTGTTTTTT.

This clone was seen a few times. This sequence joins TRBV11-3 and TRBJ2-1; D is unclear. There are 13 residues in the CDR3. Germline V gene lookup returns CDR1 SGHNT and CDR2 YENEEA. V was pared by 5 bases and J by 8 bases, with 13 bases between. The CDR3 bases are TGTGCCAGCAGCACCCCCCGGCGACATGAGCAGTTCTTC. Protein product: CASSTPRRHEQFF. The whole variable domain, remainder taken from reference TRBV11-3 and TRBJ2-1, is EAGVVQSPRYKIIEKKQPVAFWCNPISGHNTLYWYLQNLGQGPELLIRYENEEAVDDSQLPKDRFSAERLKGVDSTLKIQPAELGDSAVYLCASSTPRRHEQFFGPGTRLTVL.

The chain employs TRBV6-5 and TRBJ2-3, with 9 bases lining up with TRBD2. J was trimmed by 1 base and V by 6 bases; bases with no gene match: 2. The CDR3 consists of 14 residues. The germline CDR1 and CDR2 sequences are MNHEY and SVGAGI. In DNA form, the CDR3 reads TGTGCCAGCAGGCTAGCGGGGCGCACAGATACGCAGTATTTT. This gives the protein CASRLAGRTDTQYF.

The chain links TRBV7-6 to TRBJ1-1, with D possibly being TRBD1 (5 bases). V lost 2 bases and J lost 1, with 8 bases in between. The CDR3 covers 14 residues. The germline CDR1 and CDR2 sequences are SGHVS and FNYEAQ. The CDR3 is CASSLYQGNTEAFF. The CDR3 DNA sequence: TGTGCCAGCAGCTTATATCAGGGGAACACTGAAGCTTTCTTT.

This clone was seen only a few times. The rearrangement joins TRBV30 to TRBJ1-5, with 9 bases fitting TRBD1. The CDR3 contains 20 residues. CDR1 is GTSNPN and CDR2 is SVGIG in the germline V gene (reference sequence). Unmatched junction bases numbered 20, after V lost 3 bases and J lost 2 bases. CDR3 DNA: TGTGCCTGGAGAGAGGGGGTAGGACAGGGGCTAGTAGTTGGCAATCAGCCCCAGCATTTT. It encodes CAWREGVGQGLVVGNQPQHF.

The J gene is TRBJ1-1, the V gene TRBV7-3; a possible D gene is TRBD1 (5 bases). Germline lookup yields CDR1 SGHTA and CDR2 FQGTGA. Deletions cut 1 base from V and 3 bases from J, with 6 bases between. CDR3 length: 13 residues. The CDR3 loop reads CASSLKGDTEAFF. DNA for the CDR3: TGTGCCAGCAGCTTAAAAGGGGACACTGAAGCTTTCTTT. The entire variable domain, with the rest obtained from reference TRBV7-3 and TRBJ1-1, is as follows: GAGVSQTPSNKVTEKGKYVELRCDPISGHTALYWYRQSLGQGPEFLIYFQGTGAADDSGLPNDRFFAVRPEGSVSTLKIQRTERGDSAVYLCASSLKGDTEAFFGQGTRLTVV.

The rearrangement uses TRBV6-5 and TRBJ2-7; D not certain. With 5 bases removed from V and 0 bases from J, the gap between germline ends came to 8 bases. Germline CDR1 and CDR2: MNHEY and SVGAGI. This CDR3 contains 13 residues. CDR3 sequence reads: CASSRHRSYEQYF. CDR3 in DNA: TGTGCCAGCAGTCGACACCGCTCCTACGAGCAGTACTTC.